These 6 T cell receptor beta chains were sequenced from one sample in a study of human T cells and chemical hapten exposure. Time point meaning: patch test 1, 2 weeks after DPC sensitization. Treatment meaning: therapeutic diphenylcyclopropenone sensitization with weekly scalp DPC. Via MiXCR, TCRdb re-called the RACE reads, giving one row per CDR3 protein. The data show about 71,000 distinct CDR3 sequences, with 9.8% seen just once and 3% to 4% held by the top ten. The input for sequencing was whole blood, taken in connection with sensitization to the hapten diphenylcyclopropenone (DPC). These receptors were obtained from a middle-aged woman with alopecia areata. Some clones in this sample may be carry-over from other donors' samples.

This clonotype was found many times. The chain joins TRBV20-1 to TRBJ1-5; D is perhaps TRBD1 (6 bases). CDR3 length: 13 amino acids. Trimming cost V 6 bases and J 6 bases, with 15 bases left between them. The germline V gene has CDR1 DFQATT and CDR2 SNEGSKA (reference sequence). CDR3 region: CSAPKGGSQPQHF. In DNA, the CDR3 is TGCAGTGCCCCAAAGGGGGGGTCTCAGCCCCAGCATTTT.

Written as DNA, the CDR3 is TGTGCCAGCAGTCCCCTCGGGACTAGCGGATCCTACGAGCAGTACTTC. Translation: CASSPLGTSGSYEQYF. The chain uses TRBV28 and TRBJ2-7; 11 nucleotides match TRBD2. The V segment lost 5 bases and the J segment 1 base; nucleotides outside the gene matches: 7. The V gene's germline CDR1 is MDHEN and CDR2 SYDVKM. The length of the CDR3 is 16 residues. The whole variable domain, remainder taken from reference TRBV28 and TRBJ2-7, is DVKVTQSSRYLVKRTGEKVFLECVQDMDHENMFWYRQDPGLGLRLIYFSYDVKMKEKGDIPEGYSVSREKKERFSLILESASTNQTSMYLCASSPLGTSGSYEQYFGPGTRLTVT.

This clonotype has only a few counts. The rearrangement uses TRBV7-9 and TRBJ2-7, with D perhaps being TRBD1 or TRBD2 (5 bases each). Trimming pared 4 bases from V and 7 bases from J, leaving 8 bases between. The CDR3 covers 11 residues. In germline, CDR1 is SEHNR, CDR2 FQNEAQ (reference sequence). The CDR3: CASSSGPEQYF. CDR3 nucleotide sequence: TGTGCCAGCAGCTCGGGACCGGAGCAGTACTTC.

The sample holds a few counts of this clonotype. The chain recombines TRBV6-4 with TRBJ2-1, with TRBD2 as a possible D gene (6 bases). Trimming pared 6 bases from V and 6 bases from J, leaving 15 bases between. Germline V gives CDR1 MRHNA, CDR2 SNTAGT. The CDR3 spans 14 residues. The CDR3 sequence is CASSHRRGPNEQFF. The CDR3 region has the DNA TGTGCCAGCAGCCACCGGCGGGGCCCCAATGAGCAGTTCTTC.

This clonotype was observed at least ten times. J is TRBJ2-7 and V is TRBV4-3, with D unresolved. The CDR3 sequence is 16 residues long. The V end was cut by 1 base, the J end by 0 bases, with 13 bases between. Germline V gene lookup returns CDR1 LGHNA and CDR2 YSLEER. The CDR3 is CASSQATQVSSYEQYF. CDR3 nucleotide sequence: TGCGCCAGCAGCCAAGCAACCCAGGTCAGCTCCTACGAGCAGTACTTC.

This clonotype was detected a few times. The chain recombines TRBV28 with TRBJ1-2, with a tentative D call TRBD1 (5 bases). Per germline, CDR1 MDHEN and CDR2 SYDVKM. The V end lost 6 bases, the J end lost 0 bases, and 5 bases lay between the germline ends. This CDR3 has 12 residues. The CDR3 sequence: CASRTANYGYTF. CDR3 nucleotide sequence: TGTGCCAGCAGGACAGCTAACTATGGCTACACCTTC.